The clone carrying this TCR beta chain was found a few times. Assay used: immunoSEQ multiplex PCR; TCRdb lists only in-frame clones, some missing. This table has more than 95,000 clones, about 85% appearing once. This sample was taken from a study of cytomegalovirus exposure and HLA in healthy donors. Germline V CDR1 and CDR2: MDHEN, SYDVKM. The CDR3 consists of 15 residues. V was cut by 2 bases and J by 8 bases, with 13 bases left in between. The chain couples TRBV28 to TRBJ1-6, with D possibly matching TRBD1 (6 bases). Sequencing was carried out using PBMCs. The receptor was isolated from a woman aged 18-30 years in good health and CMV-seropositive. CDR3 sequence reads: CASSLGVGQYSPLHF. In nucleotides, the CDR3 is TGTGCCAGCAGTTTAGGAGTAGGACAGTATTCACCCCTCCACTTT.